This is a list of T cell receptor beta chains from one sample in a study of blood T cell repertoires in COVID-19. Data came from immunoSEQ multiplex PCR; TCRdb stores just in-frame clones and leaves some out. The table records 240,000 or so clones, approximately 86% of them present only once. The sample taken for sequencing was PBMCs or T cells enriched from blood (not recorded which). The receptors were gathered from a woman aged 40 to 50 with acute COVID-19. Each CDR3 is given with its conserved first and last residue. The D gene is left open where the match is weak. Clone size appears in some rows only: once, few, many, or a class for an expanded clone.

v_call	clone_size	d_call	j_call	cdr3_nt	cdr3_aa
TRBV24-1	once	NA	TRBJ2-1	TGTGCCACCAGAGGAAATACCCTAGCCGAGCAGTTCTTC	CATRGNTLAEQFF
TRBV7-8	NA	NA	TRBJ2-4	TGTGCCAGCAGCTCAACGGTCCTCCTAGCCAAAAACATTCAGTACTTC	CASSSTVLLAKNIQYF
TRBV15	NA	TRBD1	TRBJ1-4	TGTGCCACCAGCAGAGACACAGGGGGCTTGAAACTGTTTTTT	CATSRDTGGLKLFF
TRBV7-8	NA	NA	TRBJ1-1	TGTGCCAGTAGAGGGTGGGGTTTTACCGGGGCTTTCTTT	CASRGWGFTGAFF
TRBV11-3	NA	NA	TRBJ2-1	TGTGCCAGCAGCCCCGCCCACGGGGAGCAGTTCTTC	CASSPAHGEQFF
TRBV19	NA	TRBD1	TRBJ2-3	TGTGCCAGTAGCTCTAGGGACAGGTTAGGGGATACGCAGTATTTT	CASSSRDRLGDTQYF
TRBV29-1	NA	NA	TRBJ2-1	TGCAGCGTCCCGACAGCGAGCTCCTACAATGAGCAGTTCTTC	CSVPTASSYNEQFF
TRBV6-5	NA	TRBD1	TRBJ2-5	TGTGCCAGCAAGACAGGGCCAGGAGGAGAGACCCAGTACTTC	CASKTGPGGETQYF
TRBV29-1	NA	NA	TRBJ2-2	TGCAGCGTTGGGAACCTAGCAGGAGTCGGGGAGCTGTTTTTT	CSVGNLAGVGELFF
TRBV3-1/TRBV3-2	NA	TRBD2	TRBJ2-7	TGTGCCAGCAGCCAAGATCTACCTAGCGGGACCTACGAGCAGTACTTC	CASSQDLPSGTYEQYF
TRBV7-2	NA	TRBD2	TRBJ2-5	TGTGCCAGCAGCTTAGCGGGCTTGGCTAGCGGGCGCGAGACCCAGTACTTC	CASSLAGLASGRETQYF
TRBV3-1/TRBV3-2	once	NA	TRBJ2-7	TGTGCCAGCAGCCAAGAACCGGGTAGCAACGAGCAGTACTTC	CASSQEPGSNEQYF
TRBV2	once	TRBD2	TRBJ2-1	TGTGCCAGCGTCTTGGGGGGGTACAATGAGCAGTTCTTC	CASVLGGYNEQFF
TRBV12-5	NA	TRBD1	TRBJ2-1	TGTGCTAGTGCCCCAGGACAGGGCTACAATGAGCAGTTCTTC	CASAPGQGYNEQFF
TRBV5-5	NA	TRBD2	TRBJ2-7	TGTGCCAGCAGCAATGGACTAGCGCGTACCTACGAGCAGTACTTC	CASSNGLARTYEQYF
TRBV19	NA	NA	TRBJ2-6	TGTGCCAGTAGCGTTTGGCTCGGGTCTGGGGCCAACGTCCTGACTTTC	CASSVWLGSGANVLTF
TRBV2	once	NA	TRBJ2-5	TGTGCCAGCAGATTAGGGGCCCTACAAGAGACCCAGTACTTC	CASRLGALQETQYF
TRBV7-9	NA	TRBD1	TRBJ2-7	TGTGCCAGCAGCCGAGGGACAGGGAGCGAGCAGTACTTC	CASSRGTGSEQYF
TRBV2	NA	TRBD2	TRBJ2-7	TGTGCCAGCAAGGGGCTAGCGGGAGCCCTCTCCTACGAGCAGTACTTC	CASKGLAGALSYEQYF
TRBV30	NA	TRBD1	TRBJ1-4	TGTGCCTGGGAATCCAACGGGACAGGGGATAAAGCAAACGAAAAACTGTTTTTT	CAWESNGTGDKANEKLFF
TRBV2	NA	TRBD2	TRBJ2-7	TGTGCCAGCAGGCAAGTTAGCGGGGGCTCTACCTACGAGCAGTACTTC	CASRQVSGGSTYEQYF
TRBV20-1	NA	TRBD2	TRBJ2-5	TGCAGTGCTAGTACTAGCGGGAGACCCCAAGAGACCCAGTACTTC	CSASTSGRPQETQYF
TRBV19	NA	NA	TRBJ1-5	TGTGCCAGTAGTCCAGGGGCAGGTCAGCCCCAGCATTTT	CASSPGAGQPQHF
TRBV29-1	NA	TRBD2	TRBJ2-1	TGCAGCGTTGAAGGAGCGGGAGCGTCCAATGAGCAGTTCTTC	CSVEGAGASNEQFF
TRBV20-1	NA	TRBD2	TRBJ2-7	TGCAGTGCTAGTCTCGGTAGCGGGGCCTACGAGCAGTACTTC	CSASLGSGAYEQYF
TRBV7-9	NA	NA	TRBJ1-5	TGTGCCAGCAGCCCCATGGACAGAACACAGCCCCAGCATTTT	CASSPMDRTQPQHF
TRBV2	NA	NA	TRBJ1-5	TGTGCCAGCAGAGCTCTTACAGATAGCAATCAGCCCCAGCATTTT	CASRALTDSNQPQHF
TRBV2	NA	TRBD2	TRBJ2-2	TGTGCCAGCAGTTCGACTAGCGGGAGTGGCGGGGAGCTGTTTTTT	CASSSTSGSGGELFF
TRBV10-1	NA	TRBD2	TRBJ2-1	TGCGCCAGCAGTCATCCCGGACTAGCGGGAGATACTGAGCAGTTCTTC	CASSHPGLAGDTEQFF
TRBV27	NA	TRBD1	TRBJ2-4	TGTGCCAGCGGTGACAGGGGGCCAATTAAAAACATTCAGTACTTC	CASGDRGPIKNIQYF
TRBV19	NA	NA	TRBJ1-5	TGTGCCAGTAGTATTTTAGGGGCGAATCAGCCCCAGCATTTT	CASSILGANQPQHF
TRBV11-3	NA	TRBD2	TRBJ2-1	TGTGCCAGCAGCTTAGGTAGCGGGAGGGCCCTAAGCATGTACAATGAGCAGTTCTTC	CASSLGSGRALSMYNEQFF
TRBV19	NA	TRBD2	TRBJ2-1	TGTGCCAGTAGCCCCGGTTCGGGGGGCAATGAGCAGTTCTTC	CASSPGSGGNEQFF
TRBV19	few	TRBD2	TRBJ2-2	TGTGCCAGTATCCAGGGCAGGAAGCGGGATGTGAGCACCGGGGAGCTGTTTTTT	CASIQGRKRDVSTGELFF
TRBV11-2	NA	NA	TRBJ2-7	TGTGCCAGCAGCTTAACTGAGGGCGGAAATAACTCCTACGAGCAGTACTTC	CASSLTEGGNNSYEQYF
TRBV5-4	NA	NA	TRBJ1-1	TGTGCCAGCAGCTTGGTGGGGGGGTACACTGAAGCTTTCTTT	CASSLVGGYTEAFF
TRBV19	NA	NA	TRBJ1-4	TGTGCCAGTAGTATAGATCTGAGGGATGAAAAACTGTTTTTT	CASSIDLRDEKLFF
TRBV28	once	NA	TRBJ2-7	TGTGCCAGCAGTGTGCCAGGGCGCTCCTACGAGCAGTACTTC	CASSVPGRSYEQYF
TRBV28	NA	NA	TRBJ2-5	TGTGCCAGCAGTTTTGTGGCTAGCGAAGAGGAGACCCAGTACTTC	CASSFVASEEETQYF
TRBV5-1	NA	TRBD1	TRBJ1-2	TGCGCCAGCGCGGGACAGGGTTATGGCTACACCTTC	CASAGQGYGYTF
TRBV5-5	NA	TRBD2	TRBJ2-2	TGTGCCAGCAGCTTGCGGCTAGCGGGCCCCCCCGGGGAGCTGTTTTTT	CASSLRLAGPPGELFF
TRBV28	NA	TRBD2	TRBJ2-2	TGTGCCAGCAGGCAGACTAGCGCTGGCGGGGAGCTGTTTTTT	CASRQTSAGGELFF
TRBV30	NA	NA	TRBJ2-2	TGTGCCTGGAGAAATTTTGGACAGAACACCGGGGAGCTGTTTTTT	CAWRNFGQNTGELFF
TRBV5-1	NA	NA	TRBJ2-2	TGCGCCAGCAGGGGCAACTTCGCGACCGGGGAGCTGTTTTTT	CASRGNFATGELFF
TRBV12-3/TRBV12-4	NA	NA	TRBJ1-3	TGTGCCAGCGACAGCTCTGGAAACACCATATATTTT	CASDSSGNTIYF
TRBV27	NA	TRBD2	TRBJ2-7	TGTGCCAGCAGTTTAGCTAGCGGGACCTACGAGCAGTACTTC	CASSLASGTYEQYF
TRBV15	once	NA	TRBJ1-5	TGTGCCACCAGCAGAGCTGTCGGCAATCAGCCCCAGCATTTT	CATSRAVGNQPQHF
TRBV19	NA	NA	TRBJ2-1	TGTGCCAGTGGCCAGGACTCCAGCTCCTACAATGAGCAGTTCTTC	CASGQDSSSYNEQFF
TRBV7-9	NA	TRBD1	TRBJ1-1	TGTGCCAGCAGCTTAGCAACAGGGGACACTGAAGCTTTCTTT	CASSLATGDTEAFF
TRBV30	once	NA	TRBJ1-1	TGTGCCTGGAGTATCACTGGTAACACTGAAGCTTTCTTT	CAWSITGNTEAFF
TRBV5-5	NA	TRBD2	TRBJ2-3	TGTGCCAGCAGCGCCACTAGCGGGAGGGTTGCAGATACGCAGTATTTT	CASSATSGRVADTQYF
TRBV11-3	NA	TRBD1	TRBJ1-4	TGTGCCAGCAGCTCTCGGACAGGGGGTGAGGAAAAACTGTTTTTT	CASSSRTGGEEKLFF
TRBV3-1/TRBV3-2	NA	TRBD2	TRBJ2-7	TGTGCCAGCACCGGACTAGCGGGTCCCTACGAGCAGTACTTC	CASTGLAGPYEQYF
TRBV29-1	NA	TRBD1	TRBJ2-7	TGCAGCGTTGGACAGGGGGCCTCCTACGAGCAGTACTTC	CSVGQGASYEQYF
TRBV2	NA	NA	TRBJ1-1	TGTGCCAGCAGAGTTGGGGGGTGGGCTGAAGCTTTCTTT	CASRVGGWAEAFF